One and the same sample provided the 25 T cell receptor beta chains below, sequenced in a study of T cell responses to AZD1222 COVID-19 vaccine. TCRdb keeps only in-frame clones here, not all; method: immunoSEQ multiplex PCR. The sample shows 70,000 to 80,000 clones, more than 80% of them seen only once. The sequences come from peripheral blood, collected on day 0 of AZD1222 vaccination. The source is an adult in good health.

The sample holds one count of this clone. This rearrangement joins TRBV5-1 to TRBJ1-1, with no clear D. V lost 2 bases and J 0 bases, leaving 8 bases between the germline ends. The length of the CDR3 is 14 residues. From germline, CDR1 is SGHRS and CDR2 YFSETQ. CDR3 sequence (DNA): TGCGCCAGCAGCTTTGTAGGATTGAACACTGAAGCTTTCTTT. Its translation: CASSFVGLNTEAFF.

The chain links TRBV3-1 (or the pseudogene TRBV3-2) to TRBJ2-3, with D uncertain. The CDR3 contains 12 residues. With 8 bases removed from V and 1 base from J, the gap between germline ends came to 7 bases. Germline lookup yields CDR1 LGHDT and CDR2 YNNKEL (reference sequence). CDR3 in amino acids: CASAWGTDTQYF. DNA of the CDR3: TGTGCCAGCGCCTGGGGCACAGATACGCAGTATTTT.

The chain's CDR3 is CAISEARLHSYEQYF. The CDR3 DNA reads TGTGCCATCAGTGAAGCTAGGTTACACTCCTACGAGCAGTACTTC. The rearrangement joins TRBV10-3 to TRBJ2-7; no definite D call. The germline V gene has CDR1 ENHRY and CDR2 SYGVKD. With 3 bases removed from V and 0 bases from J, the gap between germline ends came to 12 bases. This CDR3 has 15 residues.

V is TRBV4-3 and J is TRBJ2-1; 7 positions agree with TRBD1. The CDR3 is 18 amino acids. V lost 2 bases to trimming and J lost 0 bases; unmatched junction nucleotides: 10. Per germline, CDR1 LGHNA and CDR2 YSLEER. The CDR3 DNA sequence: TGCGCCAGCAGCCAAAACCCAGGGGGTCAAAGCTCCTACAATGAGCAGTTCTTC. It translates to CASSQNPGGQSSYNEQFF.

This chain connects TRBV24-1 to TRBJ2-2, with D hard to call. The germline CDR1 and CDR2 sequences are KGHDR and SFDVKD. V gave up 9 bases and J gave up 3 bases, with 10 bases separating them. The CDR3 extends over 13 amino acids. In DNA, the CDR3 is TGTGCCACCTCACTAACTGACACCGGGGAGCTGTTTTTT. This encodes CATSLTDTGELFF.

The gene calls are TRBV28 and TRBJ2-1; 12 bases line up with TRBD2. Germline CDR1 MDHEN, CDR2 SYDVKM. The CDR3 runs 15 residues. With 6 bases clipped from V and 6 bases from J, the junction kept 6 bases outside the gene matches. The DNA for the CDR3 is TGTGCCAGCAGCACGACTAGCGGGGGCCCCAATGAGCAGTTCTTC. It codes for CASSTTSGGPNEQFF.

The genes are TRBV5-5 and TRBJ1-3; D ambiguous. The CDR3 sequence is 16 residues long. The V end lost 0 bases, the J end lost 0 bases, and 10 bases lay between the germline ends. Per the germline V gene, CDR1 is SGHKS and CDR2 is YYEKEE (reference sequence). The CDR3 loop is CASSLAGRSSGNTIYF. CDR3 nucleotide sequence: TGTGCCAGCAGCTTGGCCGGCAGGAGCTCTGGAAACACCATATATTTT.

This clone was counted once. The V and J genes are TRBV19 and TRBJ1-5; D is unclear. V lost 5 bases and J 4 bases, leaving 6 bases between the germline ends. Germline CDR1 is LNHDA and CDR2 is SQIVND (reference sequence). This CDR3 region has 12 residues. The CDR3: CASSDNNQPQHF. The CDR3 DNA reads as TGTGCCAGTAGTGACAATAATCAGCCCCAGCATTTT.

The chain carries TRBV2 and TRBJ1-1; D might be TRBD1 (5 bases). The CDR3 is 12 amino acids. With 8 bases removed from V and 1 base from J, the gap between germline ends came to 8 bases. CDR1 is SNHLY, CDR2 FYNNEI, per germline. The CDR3 loop is CASGTGNTEAFF. DNA for the CDR3: TGTGCCAGCGGTACAGGGAACACTGAAGCTTTCTTT.

The chain carries TRBV2 and TRBJ2-2; possibly TRBD1 or TRBD2 for D (6 bases each). The CDR3 runs 15 residues. Germline lookup yields CDR1 SNHLY and CDR2 FYNNEI. Trimming left V 1 base short and J 5 bases short, with 11 bases between. CDR3 loop: CASSEVTGRTGELFF. The CDR3 nucleotides are TGTGCCAGCAGTGAAGTCACAGGGAGGACCGGGGAGCTGTTTTTT.

V is TRBV7-2 and J is TRBJ2-1; D is undetermined. This CDR3 contains 14 residues. Germline V gene data show CDR1 as SGHTA and CDR2 as FQGNSA. The V and J ends lost 2 bases and 4 bases respectively, with 9 bases between them. The CDR3 DNA reads TGTGCCAGCAGCTTAAAGGCACAGTACAATGAGCAGTTCTTC. Amino acids: CASSLKAQYNEQFF.

The count of this clone is one. The genes are TRBV13 and TRBJ2-7; TRBD1 is a possible D gene (5 bases). CDR1 is PRHDT and CDR2 is FYEKMQ in the germline V gene (reference sequence). Deletions cut 5 bases from V and 2 bases from J, with 13 bases between. CDR3 length equals 14 residues. CDR3 DNA: TGTGCCAGCAGCCCAAGGACAAGAGCCTACGAGCAGTACTTC. Translated: CASSPRTRAYEQYF.

In DNA, the CDR3 is TGTGCCAGTACTACCGGGGGACCCTACAGCTCCTACAATGAGCAGTTCTTC. Amino acids: CASTTGGPYSSYNEQFF. This chain links TRBV19 with TRBJ2-1, with TRBD2 as a possible D gene (6 bases). Per germline, CDR1 LNHDA and CDR2 SQIVND (reference sequence). Trimming cost V 7 bases and J 0 bases, with 19 bases left between them. The CDR3 runs 17 residues. The full variable domain, with the rest looked up from reference TRBV19 and TRBJ2-1, is DGGITQSPKYLFRKEGQNVTLSCEQNLNHDAMYWYRQDPGQGLRLIYYSQIVNDFQKGDIAEGYSVSREKKESFPLTVTSAQKNPTAFYLCASTTGGPYSSYNEQFFGPGTRLTVL.

The V gene is TRBV4-2, the J gene TRBJ2-2, with 10 bases aligning to TRBD2. V dropped 4 bases and J dropped 2; count of bases not matched to a gene: 4. CDR1 LGHNA and CDR2 YNFKEQ come from the germline V gene. There are 16 residues in the CDR3. The CDR3 coding sequence is TGTGCCAGCAGCCTTAGCGGGAGGCTCAACACCGGGGAGCTGTTTTTT. Translating gives CASSLSGRLNTGELFF.

The chain recombines TRBV27 with TRBJ2-3, with a weak D call TRBD2 (6 bases). The CDR3 is made up of 15 amino acids. Trimming pared 5 bases from V and 9 bases from J, leaving 21 bases between. Per germline, CDR1 MNHEY and CDR2 SMNVEV (reference sequence). CDR3 in DNA: TGTGCCAGCAGTCCCCTCCTAGCGCCCGTCCCCACGCAGTATTTT. It specifies CASSPLLAPVPTQYF.

This clone has a handful of counts. The chain links TRBV19 to TRBJ2-7, with 13 positions matching TRBD2. Trimming cost V 4 bases and J 4 bases; bases outside gene matches: 4. Germline V gene lookup returns CDR1 LNHDA and CDR2 SQIVND (reference sequence). The CDR3 has 15 residues. Here the CDR3 DNA reads TGTGCCAGTAGTACTCCGGGACTAGCGGGATACGAGCAGTACTTC. It encodes CASSTPGLAGYEQYF.

The chain employs TRBV27 and TRBJ2-7, with TRBD1 matching over 10 bases. CDR3 length: 17 amino acids. CDR1 is MNHEY, CDR2 SMNVEV, per germline (reference sequence). Losses at the gene ends were 7 bases for V and 2 bases for J; bases not matched to a gene: 14. CDR3 in amino acids: CASKSSYGTGVPYEQYF. As DNA, the CDR3 is TGTGCCAGCAAGAGCTCATATGGGACAGGGGTCCCCTACGAGCAGTACTTC.

This chain joins TRBV14 and TRBJ2-7; no clear D gene. The CDR3 loop spans 12 amino acids. Per the germline V gene, CDR1 is SGHDN and CDR2 is FVKESK. V was clipped by 1 base and J by 3 bases, with 4 bases between them. CDR3 sequence (DNA): TGTGCCAGCAGCCAAGTCTTCTACGAGCAGTACTTC. Translation gives CASSQVFYEQYF.

The chain links TRBV7-2 to TRBJ2-1; D is uncertain. Germline CDR1 reads SGHTA; CDR2 reads FQGNSA. V gave up 1 base and J gave up 6 bases, with 10 bases separating them. There are 14 residues in the CDR3. The CDR3 sequence is CASSLESIPNEQFF. The CDR3 DNA is TGTGCCAGCAGCTTAGAATCCATCCCCAATGAGCAGTTCTTC. The entire variable domain, with the rest obtained from reference TRBV7-2 and TRBJ2-1, is as follows: GAGVSQSPSNKVTEKGKDVELRCDPISGHTALYWYRQSLGQGLEFLIYFQGNSAPDKSGLPSDRFSAERTGGSVSTLTIQRTQQEDSAVYLCASSLESIPNEQFFGPGTRLTVL.

This chain links TRBV6-5 with TRBJ1-5; TRBD1 agrees at 7 bases. V dropped 6 bases and J dropped 3; count of bases not matched to a gene: 5. This CDR3 spans 14 amino acids. Germline CDR1 and CDR2: MNHEY and SVGAGI. CDR3 sequence reads: CASRRQGDNQPQHF. DNA of the CDR3: TGTGCCAGCAGGCGACAGGGTGACAATCAGCCCCAGCATTTT.

This chain connects TRBV4-3 to TRBJ2-1, with D possibly called TRBD1 or TRBD2 (5 bases each). Germline loops: CDR1 LGHNA, CDR2 YSLEER. V lost 4 bases, J lost 7 bases, and 17 bases lay in between. CDR3 length equals 15 residues. CDR3 sequence: CASSRQTGPGNEQFF. Here the CDR3 DNA reads TGCGCCAGCAGCCGCCAGACGGGACCAGGGAATGAGCAGTTCTTC.

The J gene is TRBJ2-2, the V gene TRBV4-1; TRBD2 might be the D (6 bases). The ends were cut back, 3 bases at V and 5 bases at J, with 16 bases in the middle. The CDR3 loop spans 16 amino acids. The germline CDR1 and CDR2 sequences are MGHRA and YSYEKL. The CDR3, as DNA: TGCGCCAGCAGCCAGACGTTGAACGGGGGAACCGGGGAGCTGTTTTTT. It yields the protein CASSQTLNGGTGELFF.

The J gene is TRBJ1-5, the V gene TRBV15, with TRBD1 identical over 9 bases. CDR1 is LNHNV, CDR2 YYDKDF, per germline (reference sequence). The CDR3 consists of 14 residues. The V gene end was trimmed by 5 bases and the J gene end by 7 bases; junction bases not matched to a gene: 6. The CDR3 is CATSGTGSRQPQHF. The CDR3 DNA reads TGTGCCACCAGCGGGACAGGGTCCCGACAGCCCCAGCATTTT.

The chain employs TRBV7-2 and TRBJ1-4; TRBD1 aligns across 8 bases. This CDR3 contains 14 residues. V was pared by 3 bases and J by 8 bases, with 5 bases of the junction left unmatched. From germline, CDR1 is SGHTA and CDR2 FQGNSA. DNA for the CDR3: TGTGCCAGCAGCTTTGTCAGGGGGCGAGAAAAACTGTTTTTT. It is translated as CASSFVRGREKLFF.

The J gene is TRBJ1-1, the V gene TRBV30; weak D call: TRBD1 (5 bases). The germline gives CDR1 GTSNPN, CDR2 SVGIG (reference sequence). The CDR3 is 13 amino acids. V lost 7 bases to trimming and J lost 0 bases, with 12 bases between them. CDR3 protein: CAFPGTVNTEAFF. The CDR3 DNA reads as TGTGCCTTCCCGGGGACCGTGAACACTGAAGCTTTCTTT.